The sequence of this T cell receptor beta chain was determined in a study of T cell repertoires in ileal Crohn's disease. For the study at large: Median disease duration was 7.9 years; roughly 40% smoked at surgery. About half received postoperative treatment, roughly twelve with thiopurines and 18 anti-TNF. General study results and limits: Within the first postoperative year, endoscopy came at median approximately 6.3 months.

This clone has only a few counts. Its specificity is not known. The time point: neoterminal ileum biopsy at postoperative endoscopy, about 6 months after surgery. V dropped 0 bases and J dropped 6; count of bases not matched to a gene: 7. Germline loops: CDR1 SGHDT, CDR2 YYEEEE. The CDR3 is 16 amino acids. TCRB immunosequencing input was 400 to 650 nanograms of biopsy DNA per sample. Libraries were prepared by immunoSEQ multiplex PCR; TCRdb keeps only in-frame clonotypes and omits some of them. This sample has several thousand clones, with less than 80% found just once. Sequencing was carried out using ileal tissue. This clonotype was obtained from an adult with Crohn's disease. The V gene is TRBV5-6, the J gene TRBJ2-1, with 9 bases aligning to TRBD2. CDR3 protein: CASSLAWRGGVNEQFF. The CDR3 DNA sequence: TGTGCCAGCAGCTTGGCCTGGCGGGGGGGGGTCAATGAGCAGTTCTTC.